One and the same sample provided the 27 T cell receptor beta chains below, sequenced in a study of vaccination effects on CD4 cells after COVID-19. These receptors are not linked to any known antigen. Before sequencing, viral peptide pools were used by the ViraFEST assay to expand antigen-specific CD4+ T cells. Culture proceeded for more than 8 days, and CD4+ T cells were then isolated. Every participant took two doses of the BNT162b2 or mRNA-1273 vaccine. Assay used: immunoSEQ multiplex PCR; TCRdb lists only in-frame clones, some missing. The table has about 64,000 clones, approximately 78% seen once; the top ten hold roughly 2%. The material was CD4+ T cells from PBMCs cultured with HCoV-OC43 spike peptides, obtained after COVID-19 vaccination. Indicated subset: HCoV-OC43 spike overlapping peptide pool stimulation. The receptors were gathered from a human donor who received a COVID-19 vaccine.

The gene calls are TRBV7-3 and TRBJ2-2; no reliable D call. CDR3 size: 14 residues. CDR1 and CDR2 from the germline V gene are SGHTA and FQGTGA. V dropped 5 bases and J dropped 4 bases, with 11 bases sitting between them. In DNA form, the CDR3 reads TGTGCCAGCAGCCCCACCTCGGGCACCGGGGAGCTGTTTTTT. It codes for CASSPTSGTGELFF.

This clone was found a few times. CDR3 DNA sequence: TGTGCCTGGAGTGTAGGGGGGGGTCAGCCCCAGCATTTT. It yields the protein CAWSVGGGQPQHF. This chain joins TRBV30 and TRBJ1-5, with D possibly being TRBD1 (6 bases). The V and J ends lost 0 bases and 6 bases respectively, with 9 bases between them. This CDR3 has 13 residues. The germline V gene encodes CDR1 GTSNPN and CDR2 SVGIG (reference sequence). Together with reference TRBV30 and TRBJ1-5, the CDR3 gives the full variable domain: SQTIHQWPATLVQPVGSPLSLECTVEGTSNPNLYWYRQAAGRGLQLLFYSVGIGQISSEVPQNLSASRPQDRQFILSSKKLLLSDSGFYLCAWSVGGGQPQHFGDGTRLSIL.

The gene calls are TRBV10-3 and TRBJ2-3; possibly TRBD2 for D (7 bases). V was clipped by 0 bases and J by 1 base, with 11 bases between them. The CDR3 covers 16 residues. Germline values: CDR1 ENHRY, CDR2 SYGVKD. The CDR3 here is CAISESGGRGTDTQYF. In DNA form, the CDR3 reads TGTGCCATCAGTGAGTCGGGGGGGCGCGGCACAGATACGCAGTATTTT.

V is TRBV3-1 (or the pseudogene TRBV3-2) and J is TRBJ1-1; D is unclear. Looked up from germline, CDR1 is LGHDT and CDR2 is YNNKEL (reference sequence). This CDR3 region has 15 residues. Between the trimmed V and J ends, which lost 3 bases and 0 bases, there was a span of 11 bases. This CDR3 reads CASSQSSGVNTEAFF. In nucleotides, the CDR3 is TGTGCCAGCAGCCAGTCGTCCGGGGTGAACACTGAAGCTTTCTTT.

The chain joins TRBV6-1 to TRBJ2-7; 10 nucleotides match TRBD1. In germline, CDR1 is MNHNS, CDR2 SASEGT. The CDR3 is made up of 15 amino acids. Trimming cost V 6 bases and J 3 bases; bases outside gene matches: 8. The CDR3 region is CASSQGQGPFYEQYV. DNA for the CDR3: TGTGCCAGCAGCCAGGGACAGGGGCCCTTCTACGAGCAGTACGTC.

The gene calls are TRBV7-2 and TRBJ1-6; no reliable D call. CDR1 and CDR2 from the germline V gene are SGHTA and FQGNSA. Trimming shortened V by 5 bases and J by 7 bases, and 12 bases separated the two germline ends. The CDR3 totals 14 residues. The CDR3 DNA reads as TGTGCCAGCAGCCTAAGGGAGAAGAATTCACCCCTCCACTTT. Its translation is CASSLREKNSPLHF.

The chain employs TRBV5-6 and TRBJ2-5; a possible D gene is TRBD2 (6 bases). This CDR3 contains 14 residues. The germline gives CDR1 SGHDT, CDR2 YYEEEE. V shed 3 bases and J shed 4 bases, with 13 bases lying between them. CDR3 DNA: TGTGCCAGCAGCTCGACTAGTGGCGGAGAGACCCAGTACTTC. This translates into CASSSTSGGETQYF.

The chain uses TRBV2 and TRBJ2-2, with 10 positions matching TRBD1. The ends lost 3 bases at V and 6 bases at J; junction bases unmatched: 4. Germline lookup yields CDR1 SNHLY and CDR2 FYNNEI. The CDR3 totals 15 residues. The CDR3, as DNA: TGTGCCAGCAGTGATTGGGACAGGGGTGCCGGGGAGCTGTTTTTT. Amino acid sequence: CASSDWDRGAGELFF.

The chain links TRBV5-5 to TRBJ1-6, with a weak D call TRBD1 (5 bases). The CDR3 consists of 14 residues. CDR1 is SGHKS and CDR2 is YYEKEE in the germline V gene (reference sequence). V lost 4 bases, J lost 5 bases, and 10 bases lay in between. The CDR3 loop reads CASSPGIDNSPLHF. Written as DNA, the CDR3 is TGTGCCAGCAGCCCAGGGATTGATAATTCACCCCTCCACTTT.

The CDR3 region has the DNA TGTGCCAGCAGTCCCCTGACAGGGAGGGAGCAGTACGTC. Its translation: CASSPLTGREQYV. J is TRBJ2-7 and V is TRBV7-9, with D tentatively TRBD1 (7 bases). Germline assignment: CDR1 SEHNR and CDR2 FQNEAQ (reference sequence). Deletions cut 6 bases from V and 7 bases from J, with 16 bases between. This CDR3 region has 13 residues.

In its sample, this clone was seen once. The genes are TRBV12-3 or TRBV12-4 and TRBJ1-1; D is perhaps TRBD1 (6 bases). The CDR3 has 12 residues. Trimming shortened V by 6 bases and J by 7 bases, and 12 bases separated the two germline ends. The CDR3 DNA reads as TGTGCCAGCAGATCGAACAGGGATGAAGCTTTCTTT. Protein: CASRSNRDEAFF.

V gene TRBV15 combines with J gene TRBJ2-1, with 11 bases fitting TRBD1. The J segment lost 6 bases and the V segment lost 2 bases, leaving 15 bases of the junction unmatched. Germline CDR1 and CDR2: LNHNV and YYDKDF (reference sequence). This CDR3 region has 19 residues. CDR3: CATSRSSARTGGAFNEQFF. The CDR3 DNA is TGTGCCACCAGCAGATCCTCGGCCCGGACAGGGGGCGCTTTCAATGAGCAGTTCTTC.

This clone has only one observation. The chain combines TRBV7-3 with TRBJ2-1; D gene ambiguous. The CDR3 runs to 15 residues. V was cut by 5 bases and J by 4 bases, with 15 bases left in between. CDR1 is SGHTA and CDR2 is FQGTGA in the germline V gene. The CDR3 region is CASSPNPYSYNEQFF. CDR3 coding DNA: TGTGCCAGCAGCCCAAACCCATATTCATACAATGAGCAGTTCTTC.

By sample share, this clone is medium-sized. The chain has TRBV7-2 and TRBJ1-3, with a tentative D call TRBD1 (5 bases). Per germline, CDR1 SGHTA and CDR2 FQGNSA. This CDR3 has 14 residues. Trimming cost V 4 bases and J 0 bases, with 7 bases left between them. The DNA of the CDR3 is TGTGCCAGCAGCTGGGGGAGCTCTGGAAACACCATATATTTT. Its translation: CASSWGSSGNTIYF. Together with reference TRBV7-2 and TRBJ1-3, the CDR3 gives the full variable domain: GAGVSQSPSNKVTEKGKDVELRCDPISGHTALYWYRQSLGQGLEFLIYFQGNSAPDKSGLPSDRFSAERTGGSVSTLTIQRTQQEDSAVYLCASSWGSSGNTIYFGEGSWLTVV.

There are a few counts of this clone. The CDR3: CASSSLPTGIGTEAFF. The CDR3, as DNA: TGTGCCAGCAGTTCCCTCCCGACAGGGATTGGCACTGAAGCTTTCTTT. The genes are TRBV6-5 and TRBJ1-1, with 7 bases matching TRBD1. J lost 4 bases, V lost 4 bases, and 12 bases had no gene match. The CDR3 is 16 residues long. From germline, CDR1 is MNHEY and CDR2 SVGAGI.

The gene calls are TRBV12-5 and TRBJ1-5; D is unclear. Trimming stripped 4 bases from V and 3 bases from J, with 7 bases between. The CDR3 consists of 13 residues. From germline, CDR1 is LGHNT and CDR2 FRNRAP. The CDR3 DNA reads TGTGCTAGTGGTTCAGCTCTCAATCAGCCCCAGCATTTT. Translating it yields CASGSALNQPQHF.

This clone appeared a few times. This sequence joins TRBV19 and TRBJ1-5; no clear D gene. Germline loops: CDR1 LNHDA, CDR2 SQIVND (reference sequence). V was clipped by 5 bases and J by 0 bases, with 11 bases between them. This CDR3 has 15 amino acids. The CDR3 loop is CASSSQRHSNQPQHF. CDR3 in DNA: TGTGCCAGTAGTTCCCAGAGACATAGCAATCAGCCCCAGCATTTT.

The chain employs TRBV5-1 and TRBJ2-6; D possibly corresponds to TRBD2 (6 bases). The CDR3 length is 16 residues. Per germline, CDR1 SGHRS and CDR2 YFSETQ. Trimming pared 4 bases from V and 1 base from J, leaving 12 bases between. CDR3 DNA: TGCGCCAGCAGCGGTGGAGGGGTGTCTGGGGCCAACGTCCTGACTTTC. Amino acid sequence: CASSGGGVSGANVLTF.

V gene TRBV7-8 combines with J gene TRBJ2-5; D is unresolved. This CDR3 is built from 16 residues. Trimming took 1 base from V and 5 from J, leaving 17 bases between them. CDR1 and CDR2 from the germline V gene are SGHVS and FQNEAQ. The CDR3 here is CASSLVGGLRIETQYF. CDR3 bases: TGTGCCAGCAGCTTAGTTGGCGGTCTTCGAATCGAGACCCAGTACTTC.

This clone was counted between two and nine times. CDR3 amino acids: CASSQRLAGGHEQFF. CDR3 nucleotides: TGTGCCAGCAGCCAGAGACTAGCGGGGGGACATGAGCAGTTCTTC. V and J are TRBV7-2 and TRBJ2-1; 13 positions agree with TRBD2. With V trimmed by 5 bases and J by 8 bases, 6 bases remained unmatched. The length of the CDR3 is 15 residues. Germline CDR1 reads SGHTA; CDR2 reads FQGNSA.

This clone occurred once. This chain joins TRBV27 and TRBJ2-5, with D uncertain. CDR3 size: 14 residues. Trimming took 6 bases from V and 4 from J, leaving 15 bases between them. Per the germline V gene, CDR1 is MNHEY and CDR2 is SMNVEV (reference sequence). CDR3 sequence: CASSPIGLVETQYF. CDR3 DNA sequence: TGTGCCAGCAGCCCCATCGGGCTGGTAGAGACCCAGTACTTC.

Comments on this clone: At one end the junction does not follow the germline gene, possibly because of a read error. The V gene is TRBV19, the J gene TRBJ1-2, with D hard to call. Per the germline V gene, CDR1 is LNHDA and CDR2 is SQIVND (reference sequence). This CDR3 contains 13 residues. CDR3 in amino acids: CASSAAGNYGYTF. Written as DNA, the CDR3 is TGCGCCAGTTCCGCGGCCGGTAACTATGGCTACACCTTC.

J is TRBJ1-6 and V is TRBV15, with 7 bases that match TRBD1. This CDR3 region has 15 residues. The V gene's germline CDR1 is LNHNV and CDR2 YYDKDF (reference sequence). Unmatched junction bases numbered 4, after V lost 3 bases and J lost 5 bases. This CDR3 is CATSSWDSHNSPLHF. The CDR3 DNA follows: TGTGCCACCAGCAGTTGGGACAGCCATAATTCACCCCTCCACTTT.

The genes are TRBV6-4 and TRBJ1-2, with D perhaps matching TRBD1 (6 bases). Trimming cost V 6 bases and J 2 bases, with 10 bases left between them. Germline values: CDR1 MRHNA, CDR2 SNTAGT. This CDR3 has 13 amino acids. For the CDR3, the DNA is TGTGCCAGCAGCCCCACAGGGAACTATGGCTACACCTTC. As protein: CASSPTGNYGYTF.

The chain joins TRBV7-2 to TRBJ1-1, with TRBD1 as a possible D gene (5 bases). This CDR3 spans 15 amino acids. Germline values: CDR1 SGHTA, CDR2 FQGNSA. V gave up 2 bases and J gave up 3 bases, with 13 bases separating them. Here the CDR3 reads CASSLSPGRDTEAFF. The CDR3, as DNA: TGTGCCAGCAGCTTATCGCCAGGGAGGGACACTGAAGCTTTCTTT.

The J gene is TRBJ2-4, the V gene TRBV9, with D possibly TRBD1 on 5 matching bases. Between the trimmed V and J ends, which lost 0 bases and 6 bases, there was a span of 7 bases. The CDR3 runs to 13 residues. From germline, CDR1 is SGDLS and CDR2 YYNGEE. CDR3 nucleotides: TGTGCCAGCAGCGTAGATCAGGGAAACATTCAGTACTTC. Translating gives CASSVDQGNIQYF. The whole variable domain, filled in from reference TRBV9 and TRBJ2-4, reads DSGVTQTPKHLITATGQRVTLRCSPRSGDLSVYWYQQSLDQGLQFLIQYYNGEERAKGNILERFSAQQFPDLHSELNLSSLELGDSALYFCASSVDQGNIQYFGAGTRLSVL.

This chain joins TRBV5-1 and TRBJ1-2; D uncertain. The CDR3 has 13 residues. Germline CDR1 SGHRS, CDR2 YFSETQ. Trimming shortened V by 0 bases and J by 7 bases, and 10 bases separated the two germline ends. CDR3 bases: TGCGCCAGCAGCTTGGCCGGTTATTCTGGCTACACCTTC. Amino acids: CASSLAGYSGYTF. Full variable domain (rest looked up from reference TRBV5-1 and TRBJ1-2): KAGVTQTPRYLIKTRGQQVTLSCSPISGHRSVSWYQQTPGQGLQFLFEYFSETQRNKGNFPGRFSGRQFSNSRSEMNVSTLELGDSALYLCASSLAGYSGYTFGSGTRLTVV.